This TCR beta chain was recovered during a study of blood T cell dynamics during melanoma immunotherapy (TCRdb year 2020). General notes on the study: Patients with metastatic melanoma were treated with first-line pembrolizumab or nivolumab plus ipilimumab as standard of care in the United Kingdom. To find early correlates of response, the study profiled the peripheral T cell receptor repertoires of patients with metastatic melanoma both before and after one cycle of checkpoint inhibitor therapy. The training cohort was made up of consecutive patients, while a further independent group of patients from the same centre was pooled to form an external validation set. The research as a whole found: Patients who later achieved disease control showed a bifurcated PBMC repertoire reorganization at W3, with increased clonality or increased diversity, unlike progressors. The relatively small sample size was acknowledged as potentially limiting generalization of the results. Whether the T cell clones behind the repertoire changes were melanoma-specific or instead reflected general immune activation was something the study could not determine.

CDR3 length: 18 amino acids, cysteine to phenylalanine. CDR3 DNA only is kept here, 54 bases in frame from base 1. Ends trimmed: V by 2 bases, J by 5 bases; bases unmatched to a gene: 11. CDR1 SGHKS and CDR2 YYEKEE were looked up in the germline V gene (reference sequence). A fixed 350 ng of DNA was loaded for every bulk PBMC sample. TCR beta CDR3 sequences were amplified from genomic DNA with the immunoSEQ TCRb Assay kit following manufacturer instructions. The KAPA Library Quantification Kit for Illumina platforms was used to quantify pooled libraries by qPCR. Pooled libraries were clustered at 0.6-1.1 pM and sequenced on an Illumina NextSeq 500. The authors' pipeline ran thus. TCR data were analyzed with immunoSEQ ANALYZER and the R LymphoSeq package. A rearrangement efficiency score was calculated as productive divided by the sum of productive and non-productive CDR3 sequences. Clonality was measured with the Gini coefficient and diversity with the Renyi index at alpha=1, and both measures were compared pairwise between timepoints within each patient. In LymphoSeq, clonal relatedness was computed using an edit distance of 3, and repertoire similarity was computed using the Bhattacharyya coefficient. To classify response, a linear discriminant analysis based on week-3 changes in clonality and diversity was built using the R MASS and caret packages. Held by TCRdb, this immuneACCESS table contains in-frame sequences only and omits some clones. Under half of the omission traces to an unresolved V gene where checked; the cause of the rest is unknown. The V and J calls and clone size come from that table; D and trimming were worked out from the DNA. In this sample the table shows 11,000 or so clones, about four fifths of which occur a single time. The top ten clones comprise 15% to 20% of the sample.

This clone has only one observation. It lacks a known antigen. No qualities accompany the bases; no much larger clone lies one base away. The meaning of the sample's time point label: week 3, after first cycle of checkpoint inhibitor. Blood was sampled before treatment (T0) and at week 3 (W3), after the first cycle of checkpoint blockade. Except for a couple of patients with rapid clinical progression, response was assessed 12 weeks after the first infusion by RECIST 1.1; disease control meant complete response, partial response or stable disease. Any patient who had received prior systemic cancer treatment, was on concomitant immunosuppressant therapy or had synchronous other active malignancies was excluded. Both bulk PBMC and plasma cell-free DNA were sequenced for TCR beta so that circulating cells and T cell turnover could be tracked. Lymphoprep and SepMate tubes were used to isolate PBMC from blood, and red cell lysis was then performed. QIAamp DNA Blood Mini kits were used to extract DNA from PBMC and sorted T cell subsets.

The sequence is built from TRBV5-5 and TRBJ2-5, and 14 bases in between align with TRBD2. The specimen comprised blood, sampled from a patient treated with checkpoint blockade. The sequence derives from a human donor with melanoma. The sequence in DNA is TGTGCCAGCAGCTTCTCTCGACTAGCGGGGGGGATATCGGAGACCCAGTACTTC. This is translated as CASSFSRLAGGISETQYF.